This TCR beta chain was identified during a study of T cell responses to AZD1222 COVID-19 vaccine. Turning to the study itself: Recipients boosted at about 4 weeks or about 12 weeks are pooled. Study observations and caveats: Close to half of all spike-specific TCRs reportedly target regions of the variants that are unmutated. An increase in Spike-specific TCR breadth and depth was observed after two AZD1222 doses.

The CDR3 spans 13 residues. Germline V lookup: CDR1 SGHDN, CDR2 FVKESK. V was pared by 7 bases and J by 0 bases, with 8 bases between. As regards this clone: Its antigen is currently unknown.

Data came from immunoSEQ multiplex PCR; TCRdb stores just in-frame clones and leaves some out. The data hold 88,000 or so clones, with around 90% observed a single time. The starting material was peripheral blood, obtained on day 0 of AZD1222 vaccination. This clonotype was sampled from an adult in good health. The chain has TRBV14 and TRBJ2-3; no reliable D call. CDR3 nucleotide sequence: TGTGCCAGCAATAGGTTTAGCACAGATACGCAGTATTTT. Translation: CASNRFSTDTQYF.